These 26 T cell receptor beta chains share one sample of origin, sequenced in a study of blood T cell repertoires in COVID-19. This table comes from immunoSEQ multiplex PCR, and its TCRdb copy is limited to in-frame clones, with some not included. The table has 20,000 to 25,000 clones, over 75% seen once. Sequenced input: peripheral blood. These receptors were obtained from a man in his fifties or sixties with active COVID-19.

A few counts support this clone. V gene TRBV13 combines with J gene TRBJ1-2, with 9 bases aligning to TRBD1. Germline CDR1 is PRHDT and CDR2 is FYEKMQ (reference sequence). The CDR3 loop spans 15 amino acids. Unmatched junction bases numbered 1, after V lost 0 bases and J lost 2 bases. CDR3 sequence: CASSLGGQGNYGYTF. CDR3 nucleotides: TGTGCCAGCAGCTTAGGGGGACAGGGCAACTATGGCTACACCTTC. The entire variable domain, with the rest obtained from reference TRBV13 and TRBJ1-2, is as follows: AAGVIQSPRHLIKEKRETATLKCYPIPRHDTVYWYQQGPGQDPQFLISFYEKMQSDKGSIPDRFSAQQFSDYHSELNMSSLELGDSALYFCASSLGGQGNYGYTFGSGTRLTVV.

In nucleotides, the CDR3 is TGTGCCAGCAGCTTTTGGCCTCCGTTACCGCTGGGCATGAACACTGAAGCTTTCTTT. It is translated as CASSFWPPLPLGMNTEAFF. This chain links TRBV7-6 with TRBJ1-1; D gene unclear. Looked up from germline, CDR1 is SGHVS and CDR2 is FNYEAQ. The ends were cut back, 3 bases at V and 0 bases at J, with 23 bases in the middle. The CDR3 runs to 19 residues.

V usage is TRBV5-1 and J usage is TRBJ1-5; D unresolved. CDR3 length equals 14 residues. From germline, CDR1 is SGHRS and CDR2 YFSETQ. V lost 0 bases and J lost 5, with 9 bases in between. CDR3 nucleotide sequence: TGCGCCAGCAGCTTGGACGGGTCCGATCAGCCCCAGCATTTT. Its protein product is CASSLDGSDQPQHF.

The chain is built from TRBV7-3 and TRBJ2-1; D is possibly TRBD1 (5 bases). The CDR3 has 14 amino acids. Germline CDR1 reads SGHTA; CDR2 reads FQGTGA. V shed 3 bases and J shed 7 bases, with 13 bases lying between them. The CDR3 DNA sequence: TGTGCCAGCAGCTTGGGGCCAGGGCTAAATGAGCAGTTCTTC. This gives the protein CASSLGPGLNEQFF.

V and J are TRBV4-1 and TRBJ2-3, with 8 nucleotides matching TRBD2. Per the germline V gene, CDR1 is MGHRA and CDR2 is YSYEKL. Losses at the gene ends were 1 base for V and 9 bases for J; bases not matched to a gene: 9. The CDR3 consists of 15 residues. CDR3 in DNA: TGCGCCAGCAGCCAAGTTAGCGGGGAGGTCTGGACGCAGTATTTT. Its protein is CASSQVSGEVWTQYF.

This clone is a singleton in its sample. CDR3 DNA: TGTGCCAGCTCAGGGGAGCTAGGGACTGAAGCTTTCTTT. It is translated as CASSGELGTEAFF. The chain is built from TRBV18 and TRBJ1-1, with no clear D. CDR3 length: 13 amino acids. With 5 bases removed from V and 5 bases from J, the gap between germline ends came to 12 bases. CDR1 is KGHSH, CDR2 LQKENI, per germline.

The chain uses TRBV4-1 and TRBJ2-2, with TRBD2 identical over 11 bases. The V segment lost 2 bases and the J segment 3 bases; nucleotides outside the gene matches: 8. CDR1 is MGHRA and CDR2 is YSYEKL in the germline V gene. CDR3 size: 18 residues. The CDR3, as DNA: TGCGCCAGCAGCCAATTGCCTCGACTAGCGGGGTACACCGGGGAGCTGTTTTTT. Its protein product is CASSQLPRLAGYTGELFF.

The chain links TRBV4-1 to TRBJ1-5, with 9 bases aligning to TRBD1. This CDR3 has 13 amino acids. Trimming removed 1 base from V and 12 bases from J; junction bases left unmatched: 4. The V gene's germline CDR1 is MGHRA and CDR2 YSYEKL. The CDR3 loop reads CASSQGGTGYQHF. CDR3 bases: TGCGCCAGCAGCCAAGGGGGGACAGGGTACCAGCATTTT.

CDR3 sequence reads: CASSFGTGYGETQYF. CDR3 bases: TGTGCCAGCAGCTTCGGGACAGGGTATGGGGAGACCCAGTACTTC. This chain links TRBV7-2 with TRBJ2-5; the match to TRBD1 covers 9 bases. Germline lookup yields CDR1 SGHTA and CDR2 FQGNSA. V lost 3 bases, J lost 5 bases, and 7 bases stayed unmatched. This CDR3 has 15 residues.

This clone was counted only a few times. The chain has TRBV20-1 and TRBJ1-6; perhaps TRBD1 as D (6 bases). V dropped 3 bases and J dropped 3 bases, with 15 bases sitting between them. The CDR3 is made up of 16 amino acids. Germline loops: CDR1 DFQATT, CDR2 SNEGSKA (reference sequence). The CDR3 spells CSASGDKRNYNSPLHF. CDR3 DNA: TGCAGTGCTAGTGGGGACAAGAGAAACTATAATTCACCCCTCCACTTT.

The genes are TRBV21-1 and TRBJ2-7; whether TRBD1, the table's D call, matches the DNA was not checked. TRBV21-1 is flagged as a pseudogene. CDR3 length: 15 amino acids. CDR3 amino acids: CASSTRPGTGVEQYF. The CDR3 DNA reads as TGTGCCAGCAGCACCCGCCCGGGCACAGGGGTCGAGCAGTACTTC.

The chain is built from TRBV10-3 and TRBJ1-1; possible D gene TRBD1, 6 bases. Trimming pared 6 bases from V and 7 bases from J, leaving 15 bases between. Germline loops: CDR1 ENHRY, CDR2 SYGVKD. This CDR3 has 13 amino acids. The CDR3 loop reads CAISPVRTVEAFF. Written as DNA, the CDR3 is TGTGCCATCAGCCCGGTCAGGACAGTTGAAGCTTTCTTT.

The chain combines TRBV6-2 or TRBV6-3 with TRBJ2-2; weak D call: TRBD1 (6 bases). Trimming shortened V by 5 bases and J by 7 bases, and 8 bases separated the two germline ends. The CDR3 has 12 residues. Germline CDR1 MNHEY, CDR2 SVGEGT. This CDR3 is CASSTGNGELFF. CDR3 bases: TGTGCCAGCAGTACAGGGAACGGGGAGCTGTTTTTT.

The chain carries TRBV7-6 and TRBJ2-5, with 8 bases fitting TRBD2. The length of the CDR3 is 16 residues. J was trimmed by 3 bases and V by 3 bases; bases with no gene match: 9. Germline CDR1 and CDR2: SGHVS and FNYEAQ. CDR3 nucleotides: TGTGCCAGCAGCTTCGGCCCGGCGGGGGGAGAAGAGACCCAGTACTTC. This encodes CASSFGPAGGEETQYF.

V usage is TRBV29-1 and J usage is TRBJ1-5, with TRBD1 matching 9 bases. The length of the CDR3 is 19 residues. V trimming: 2 bases; J trimming: 0 bases; junction bases outside the gene matches: 14. Germline-derived CDR1 and CDR2 are SQVTM and ANQGSEA. The CDR3 DNA reads as TGCAGCGTTGAATATAAGCGGGACAGGGCGGTTTATAGCAATCAGCCCCAGCATTTT. This encodes CSVEYKRDRAVYSNQPQHF.

The CDR3 loop is CASSPLDDKRSGYTF. As DNA, the CDR3 is TGCGCCAGCAGCCCGCTCGACGACAAACGAAGCGGCTACACCTTC. V is TRBV4-1 and J is TRBJ1-2; D is uncertain. The CDR3 spans 15 residues. The germline V gene encodes CDR1 MGHRA and CDR2 YSYEKL. Trimming left V 4 bases short and J 8 bases short, with 20 bases between.

The chain links TRBV11-2 to TRBJ2-3; 15 nucleotides match TRBD2. Germline CDR1 reads SGHAT; CDR2 reads FQNNGV. The CDR3 runs 18 residues. The junction had 9 bases not matched to a gene; V was cut back by 7 bases and J by 1 base. This CDR3 is CASKTGTSGGPGTDTQYF. CDR3 nucleotide sequence: TGTGCCAGCAAGACCGGGACTAGCGGGGGGCCGGGCACAGATACGCAGTATTTT.

A single count supports this clone. The J gene is TRBJ2-1, the V gene TRBV3-1 (or the pseudogene TRBV3-2); 7 bases are a match to TRBD1. Germline V CDR1 and CDR2: LGHDT, YNNKEL (reference sequence). The CDR3 is 12 amino acids. The J segment lost 7 bases and the V segment lost 3 bases, leaving 0 bases of the junction unmatched. This CDR3 reads CASSQTGNEQFF. In DNA form, the CDR3 reads TGTGCCAGCAGCCAGACAGGGAATGAGCAGTTCTTC.

This chain connects TRBV5-1 to TRBJ2-2, with 9 positions matching TRBD2. The CDR3 is 15 residues long. J was trimmed by 1 base and V by 6 bases; bases with no gene match: 4. The germline gives CDR1 SGHRS, CDR2 YFSETQ. The CDR3 here is CASKRLAENTGELFF. The CDR3 DNA reads as TGCGCCAGCAAAAGACTAGCGGAGAACACCGGGGAGCTGTTTTTT.

This clone was detected once. This sequence joins TRBV12-3 or TRBV12-4 and TRBJ2-7; D call uncertain. The CDR3 spans 13 residues. Between the trimmed V and J ends, which lost 6 bases and 0 bases, there was a span of 9 bases. The CDR3 region has the DNA TGTGCCAGCAGGGTTGCGAGCTCCTACGAGCAGTACTTC. It specifies CASRVASSYEQYF.

The V gene is TRBV7-2, the J gene TRBJ2-5, with a possible D match to TRBD1 (6 bases). The V and J ends lost 4 bases and 5 bases respectively, with 17 bases between them. Germline CDR1 SGHTA, CDR2 FQGNSA. The CDR3 is 15 amino acids. As DNA, the CDR3 is TGTGCCAGCAGCTCCACCGGACAGAGTGGGGAGACCCAGTACTTC. Protein product: CASSSTGQSGETQYF. Full variable domain (missing parts from reference TRBV7-2 and TRBJ2-5): GAGVSQSPSNKVTEKGKDVELRCDPISGHTALYWYRQSLGQGLEFLIYFQGNSAPDKSGLPSDRFSAERTGGSVSTLTIQRTQQEDSAVYLCASSSTGQSGETQYFGPGTRLLVL.

This clone was picked up one time. This rearrangement joins TRBV2 to TRBJ2-3; the match to TRBD2 covers 9 bases. Germline V gene data show CDR1 as SNHLY and CDR2 as FYNNEI. The length of the CDR3 is 15 residues. After removal of 6 bases from V and 2 bases from J, the junction contained 6 bases not matched to a gene. The CDR3 sequence is CASRLAGAPTDTQYF. CDR3 DNA sequence: TGTGCCAGCAGGTTAGCGGGGGCCCCCACAGATACGCAGTATTTT.

The V and J genes are TRBV6-5 and TRBJ2-3, with D possibly being TRBD2 (5 bases). With 6 bases removed from V and 2 bases from J, the gap between germline ends came to 15 bases. The CDR3 loop spans 15 amino acids. Germline CDR1 MNHEY, CDR2 SVGAGI. The CDR3 DNA reads as TGTGCCAGCAGCGGACCAACTAGTTTCACAGATACGCAGTATTTT. This translates into CASSGPTSFTDTQYF.

The genes are TRBV18 and TRBJ1-6; D remains unclear. CDR3 size: 13 residues. Looked up from germline, CDR1 is KGHSH and CDR2 is LQKENI. The V and J ends lost 5 bases and 6 bases respectively, with 8 bases between them. DNA for the CDR3: TGTGCCAGCTCAGCGGCAGCTAATTCACCCCTCCACTTT. It is translated as CASSAAANSPLHF.

The chain couples TRBV3-1 (or the pseudogene TRBV3-2) to TRBJ2-1, with TRBD1 as a possible D gene (6 bases). The CDR3 has 16 amino acids. V was clipped by 2 bases and J by 7 bases, with 18 bases between them. The germline gives CDR1 LGHDT, CDR2 YNNKEL (reference sequence). The CDR3 region has the DNA TGTGCCAGCAGCCAAAGACCCTACAGGGTTGGGAATGAGCAGTTCTTC. It yields the protein CASSQRPYRVGNEQFF.

The chain uses TRBV3-1 (or the pseudogene TRBV3-2) and TRBJ1-4; TRBD1 might be the D (6 bases). The CDR3 runs to 14 residues. V lost 4 bases and J 15 bases, leaving 21 bases between the germline ends. Germline V lookup: CDR1 LGHDT, CDR2 YNNKEL (reference sequence). The CDR3, as DNA: TGTGCCAGCAGCCCTGCGTACAGGGACCCCGTCTTGTTTTTT. Translated, it gives CASSPAYRDPVLFF.